This T cell receptor (beta chain) originates from a study of T cells after yellow fever vaccination. Study as a whole: Fractions containing few cells were prepared with SMART-Seq v4 Ultra Low Input. General study results and limits: Weaker in magnitude, the secondary response showed a faster peak on day 5 versus 15. A small proportion of clonotypes was detected in both the CD4 and CD8 compartments.

This clonotype was recorded a few times. What it binds is not known. MiXCR, run by TCRdb on the 5' RACE reads, gives a single entry per CDR3 protein. This table has 450,000 to 650,000 distinct CDR3 sequences, approximately 13% appearing once. The CDR3 extends over 15 amino acids. V was pared by 1 base and J by 3 bases, with 5 bases of the junction left unmatched. Germline V gene data show CDR1 as SGHRS and CDR2 as YFSETQ. Sequenced material: PBMCs, taken on the day of the yellow fever booster vaccination. This chain uses TRBV5-1 with TRBJ2-7; TRBD2 matches 9 bases. This TCR came from a man aged 25-45 years who received the YFV17D yellow fever vaccine. The chain's CDR3 is CASSLSSSGNYEQYF. The CDR3 bases are TGCGCCAGCAGCTTGAGCTCTAGCGGGAACTACGAGCAGTACTTC.